This passage covers 24 T cell receptor beta chains from one sample sequenced in a study of early T cells in non-severe SARS-CoV-2 infection. TCRdb reprocessed the 5' RACE reads with MiXCR, giving one entry per CDR3 protein. The sample carries roughly 51,000 distinct CDR3 sequences, 5.5% to 6.5% recorded once. The sample consisted of whole blood, taken at baseline. All receptors derive from an adult who was a healthcare worker with PCR-confirmed SARS-CoV-2 infection or an uninfected control (not recorded which).

This clonotype has a handful of counts. The chain carries TRBV6-5 and TRBJ1-1; 9 bases are shared with TRBD1. Germline trimming cut 2 bases from V and 13 bases from J; bases unmatched to any gene: 11. The CDR3 is 14 amino acids. Germline V gene data show CDR1 as MNHEY and CDR2 as SVGAGI. CDR3 nucleotides: TGTGCCAGCAGTTACAGCCCCGGGACAGGGTGGGGTTTCTTT. It specifies CASSYSPGTGWGFF.

The rearrangement links TRBV6-5 to TRBJ2-1, with 8 bases identical to TRBD2. Germline V gives CDR1 MNHEY, CDR2 SVGAGI. Unmatched junction bases numbered 8, after V lost 0 bases and J lost 7 bases. The CDR3 has 16 amino acids. In DNA, the CDR3 is TGTGCCAGCAGTTACTCGGATAGCCGGGGGGGTAATGAGCAGTTCTTC. This gives the protein CASSYSDSRGGNEQFF.

This clonotype was observed many times. The J gene is TRBJ2-1, the V gene TRBV7-2; D possibly corresponds to TRBD1 (6 bases). Trimming pared 8 bases from V and 6 bases from J, leaving 20 bases between. This CDR3 has 15 amino acids. Germline CDR1 reads SGHTA; CDR2 reads FQGNSA. The CDR3 bases are TGTGCCAGCTGCCCAAGAGGGGGATTGGTCAATGAGCAGTTCTTC. This sequence encodes CASCPRGGLVNEQFF.

The sample holds many counts of this clonotype. The CDR3 nucleotides read TGCAGTGCTATCCAGGGAGGGAGCGAGCAGTACTTC. Translating it yields CSAIQGGSEQYF. V and J are TRBV20-1 and TRBJ2-7; 7 positions match TRBD2. The germline V gene encodes CDR1 DFQATT and CDR2 SNEGSKA (reference sequence). V lost 4 bases to trimming and J lost 6 bases; unmatched junction nucleotides: 6. This CDR3 is 12 amino acids long.

This clonotype was picked up many times. This chain's CDR3 is CASSANRLSGQVSEQYF. The CDR3 bases are TGCGCCAGCAGTGCTAACCGCTTATCTGGACAGGTCTCCGAGCAGTACTTC. V gene TRBV10-1 combines with J gene TRBJ2-7; 7 bases match TRBD1. Germline loops: CDR1 WNHNN, CDR2 SYGVQD (reference sequence). V was pared by 4 bases and J by 6 bases, with 18 bases of the junction left unmatched. The CDR3 has 17 amino acids.

This clonotype was counted a few times. The chain couples TRBV4-3 to TRBJ2-1; TRBD1 matches at 10 bases. The CDR3 length is 15 residues. V lost 4 bases and J lost 9; bases outside the gene matches: 9. Per germline, CDR1 LGHNA and CDR2 YSLEER. Written as DNA, the CDR3 is TGCGCCAGCAGCCCCCGACAGGGGGCTGTGGGTGAGCAGTTCTTC. It codes for CASSPRQGAVGEQFF.

The gene calls are TRBV5-6 and TRBJ1-2; 10 bases line up with TRBD1. V dropped 3 bases and J dropped 8; count of bases not matched to a gene: 7. Germline assignment: CDR1 SGHDT and CDR2 YYEEEE. This CDR3 spans 14 amino acids. The CDR3 is CASSSPGQGYGYTF. DNA of the CDR3: TGTGCCAGCAGCTCTCCGGGACAGGGGTACGGCTACACCTTC.

This sequence joins TRBV7-9 and TRBJ2-7; no clear D gene. Between the trimmed V and J ends, which lost 1 base and 4 bases, there was a span of 8 bases. The CDR3 has 13 amino acids. Germline loops: CDR1 SEHNR, CDR2 FQNEAQ (reference sequence). CDR3 sequence reads: CASSLEVGYEQYF. CDR3 nucleotide sequence: TGTGCCAGCAGCTTAGAGGTCGGTTACGAGCAGTACTTC.

The sample holds a few counts of this clonotype. This chain connects TRBV6-5 to TRBJ2-7, with 7 bases that match TRBD2. The CDR3 is 12 residues long. The V gene end was trimmed by 5 bases and the J gene end by 6 bases; junction bases not matched to a gene: 4. Germline lookup yields CDR1 MNHEY and CDR2 SVGAGI. As DNA, the CDR3 is TGTGCCAGCAGTCAGAGGGAGGGCGAGCAGTACTTC. Its protein is CASSQREGEQYF.

This clonotype was seen many times. One end of the junction does not line up with germline, which may come from a read error. The chain is built from TRBV20-1 and TRBJ2-7, with 7 bases that match TRBD1. The CDR3 covers 14 residues. CDR1 is DFQATT and CDR2 is SNEGSKA in the germline V gene (reference sequence). In DNA, the CDR3 is TGCAGTGCCAGAGAGACAGGGTCTCCGGGGGAGCAGTACTTC. It codes for CSARETGSPGEQYF.

This clonotype was seen more than once but under ten times. The genes are TRBV4-1 and TRBJ2-3, with D unresolved. From germline, CDR1 is MGHRA and CDR2 YSYEKL. The CDR3 is 15 amino acids. V was cut by 5 bases and J by 5 bases, with 17 bases left in between. The CDR3 DNA reads as TGCGCCAGCAGCGTCCGGGCGACGATCTTAGATACGCAGTATTTT. Amino acids: CASSVRATILDTQYF.

This clonotype was found many times. The chain carries TRBV11-2 and TRBJ2-5; 9 bases map to TRBD2. The CDR3 runs to 16 residues. CDR1 and CDR2 from the germline V gene are SGHAT and FQNNGV. V trimming: 1 base; J trimming: 4 bases; junction bases outside the gene matches: 7. For the CDR3, the DNA is TGTGCCAGCAGCTTAGGGTCTAGCGGGGTCGGAGAGACCCAGTACTTC. Protein: CASSLGSSGVGETQYF.

This chain uses TRBV24-1 with TRBJ2-5; tentatively, D is TRBD2 (6 bases). The CDR3 has 16 residues. The germline gives CDR1 KGHDR, CDR2 SFDVKD. V was trimmed by 3 bases and J by 3 bases, leaving 16 bases between them. CDR3 sequence: CATSDSRTNRKETQYF. CDR3 DNA: TGTGCCACCAGTGATAGTAGGACTAATAGGAAAGAGACCCAGTACTTC.

This clonotype was observed a few times. The chain uses TRBV5-4 and TRBJ2-2; TRBD2 aligns across 8 bases. This CDR3 region has 16 residues. The germline V gene has CDR1 SGHNT and CDR2 YYREEE (reference sequence). J lost 0 bases, V lost 4 bases, and 5 bases had no gene match. DNA for the CDR3: TGTGCCAGCAGCCCGAGGACTAGCCCGAACACCGGGGAGCTGTTTTTT. Its translation: CASSPRTSPNTGELFF.

This clonotype was detected many times. This chain's CDR3 is CASSSRTGSLGANVLTF. The CDR3 bases are TGTGCCAGCAGCTCCCGGACAGGGAGTCTTGGGGCCAACGTCCTGACTTTC. The V gene is TRBV7-3, the J gene TRBJ2-6; TRBD1 matches 8 bases. The junction had 8 bases not matched to a gene; V was cut back by 4 bases and J by 3 bases. Germline lookup yields CDR1 SGHTA and CDR2 FQGTGA. The CDR3 consists of 17 residues.

This clonotype was observed a handful of times. The gene calls are TRBV28 and TRBJ1-1; no firm D call. The CDR3 loop spans 11 amino acids. The germline V gene encodes CDR1 MDHEN and CDR2 SYDVKM. With 6 bases removed from V and 3 bases from J, the gap between germline ends came to 5 bases. CDR3 sequence (DNA): TGTGCCAGCAGGTTGTACACTGAAGCTTTCTTT. It codes for CASRLYTEAFF.

This clonotype was counted only a few times. This chain connects TRBV5-1 to TRBJ2-3; maybe TRBD2 (6 bases). CDR3 length: 19 amino acids. V lost 2 bases and J lost 2, with 24 bases in between. The V gene's germline CDR1 is SGHRS and CDR2 YFSETQ. CDR3 sequence (DNA): TGCGCCAGCAGCTTCCTCGGACCCTCCGGGGGAGGACCCACAGATACGCAGTATTTT. This codes for CASSFLGPSGGGPTDTQYF.

This clonotype was recorded a few times. The gene calls are TRBV18 and TRBJ2-6; tentative D call: TRBD1 (6 bases). V lost 4 bases and J lost 0, with 13 bases in between. This CDR3 comprises 17 residues. Germline V gene lookup returns CDR1 KGHSH and CDR2 LQKENI. CDR3 protein: CASSLPDRFSGANVLTF. The CDR3 coding sequence is TGTGCCAGCTCACTTCCGGACAGATTCTCTGGGGCCAACGTCCTGACTTTC.

The sample holds many counts of this clonotype. The rearrangement links TRBV5-4 to TRBJ2-5, with 7 bases aligning to TRBD1. Trimming cost V 2 bases and J 5 bases; bases outside gene matches: 9. The CDR3 totals 15 residues. Germline assignment: CDR1 SGHNT and CDR2 YYREEE (reference sequence). The CDR3 reads CASSFPGQRVETQYF. In DNA form, the CDR3 reads TGTGCCAGCAGCTTTCCGGGACAGAGAGTGGAGACCCAGTACTTC. Full variable domain (remainder filled in from reference TRBV5-4 and TRBJ2-5): ETGVTQSPTHLIKTRGQQVTLRCSSQSGHNTVSWYQQALGQGPQFIFQYYREEENGRGNFPPRFSGLQFPNYSSELNVNALELDDSALYLCASSFPGQRVETQYFGPGTRLLVL.

The rearrangement joins TRBV2 to TRBJ1-2; D is ambiguous. This CDR3 is 12 amino acids long. The V gene's germline CDR1 is SNHLY and CDR2 FYNNEI. The V and J ends lost 7 bases and 4 bases respectively, with 10 bases between them. The CDR3: CASNTFPYGYTF. As DNA, the CDR3 is TGTGCCAGCAACACCTTCCCCTATGGCTACACCTTC.

This clonotype was counted only a few times. The chain uses TRBV28 and TRBJ1-1; D possibly corresponds to TRBD1 (5 bases). From germline, CDR1 is MDHEN and CDR2 SYDVKM. The length of the CDR3 is 15 residues. With 5 bases removed from V and 3 bases from J, the gap between germline ends came to 16 bases. The CDR3 region has the DNA TGTGCCAGCAGTGGCCAGGGAGCAGATGACACTGAAGCTTTCTTT. This codes for CASSGQGADDTEAFF.

This chain connects TRBV19 to TRBJ1-2; D remains ambiguous. Looked up from germline, CDR1 is LNHDA and CDR2 is SQIVND (reference sequence). This CDR3 has 13 residues. With 6 bases removed from V and 0 bases from J, the gap between germline ends came to 8 bases. The CDR3 region is CASRAGANYGYTF. The DNA for the CDR3 is TGTGCCAGTAGGGCAGGAGCTAACTATGGCTACACCTTC.

The gene calls are TRBV2 and TRBJ2-7; 9 nucleotides agree with TRBD1. V dropped 7 bases and J dropped 3; count of bases not matched to a gene: 10. Germline V gene lookup returns CDR1 SNHLY and CDR2 FYNNEI. The CDR3 contains 15 residues. The CDR3 is CASKRLGQGYYEQYF. The DNA of the CDR3 is TGTGCCAGCAAACGTCTGGGACAGGGATACTACGAGCAGTACTTC.

The chain couples TRBV27 to TRBJ1-5; D is unresolved. Trimming removed 6 bases from V and 6 bases from J, with 12 bases in between. The CDR3 covers 13 residues. CDR1 MNHEY and CDR2 SMNVEV come from the germline V gene (reference sequence). The CDR3 DNA is TGTGCCAGCAGCGGCACCCAAAGTCAGCCCCAGCATTTT. Protein: CASSGTQSQPQHF.